This T cell receptor (beta chain) was obtained from a study of a mutant IDH1 vaccine in newly diagnosed glioma. With respect to this clone: Its antigen is undetermined.

This table comes from immunoSEQ multiplex PCR, and its TCRdb copy is limited to in-frame clones, with some not included. The sample shows 50,000 to 65,000 clones, more than 75% of them seen only once. Sample time point: week 23, last vaccination. It was 300 ug of mutant IDH1 20-mer peptide that made up each vaccine dose, given with topical imiquimod. CDR1 is LGHNA and CDR2 is YSLEER in the germline V gene. The CDR3 runs 17 residues. Trimming took 1 base from V and 7 from J, leaving 20 bases between them. The rearrangement joins TRBV4-3 to TRBJ2-1; D remains ambiguous. This TCR was sampled from a man between 40 and 49 years old with glioma. The specimen comprised PBMCs, sampled from a glioma patient whose treatment included an IDH1 peptide vaccine. CDR3 nucleotide sequence: TGCGCCAGCAGCCAAGGGGCCGCCAGCGCGCCTTGGAATGAGCAGTTCTTC. The encoded protein is CASSQGAASAPWNEQFF.